This TCR beta chain appears in the sequencing data of a study of OX40 agonist ivuxolimab in advanced cancers. Overall study context: Eligibility admitted prior anti-PD-1, anti-PD-L1 or anti-CTLA-4 therapy; approximately 40% had some.

Repertoires were generated with immunoSEQ multiplex PCR, while TCRdb's copy carries only in-frame clones and drops some. The sample has roughly 62,000 clones, about four fifths seen once. As to this clone: Antigen unknown.

Losses at the gene ends were 4 bases for V and 8 bases for J; bases not matched to a gene: 6. CDR3 size: 13 residues. CDR1 and CDR2 from the germline V gene are MGHRA and YSYEKL. Blood got drawn at baseline, again on cycle 4 day 1, and then on cycle 7 day 1. Study results and caveats: More expanded clones were found, on average, in CD8+ than in CD4+ T cells.

This sequence originates from an adult with an advanced solid tumor such as melanoma, head and neck, liver or kidney cancer. This specimen consisted of CD4+ or CD8+ T cells sorted from blood, obtained in a trial of the OX40 agonist ivuxolimab. The chain combines TRBV4-1 with TRBJ2-3, with 7 bases matching TRBD2. As DNA, the CDR3 is TGCGCCAGCAGCCTGGGGAGGGAGGCTACGCAGTATTTT. Translated, it gives CASSLGREATQYF.